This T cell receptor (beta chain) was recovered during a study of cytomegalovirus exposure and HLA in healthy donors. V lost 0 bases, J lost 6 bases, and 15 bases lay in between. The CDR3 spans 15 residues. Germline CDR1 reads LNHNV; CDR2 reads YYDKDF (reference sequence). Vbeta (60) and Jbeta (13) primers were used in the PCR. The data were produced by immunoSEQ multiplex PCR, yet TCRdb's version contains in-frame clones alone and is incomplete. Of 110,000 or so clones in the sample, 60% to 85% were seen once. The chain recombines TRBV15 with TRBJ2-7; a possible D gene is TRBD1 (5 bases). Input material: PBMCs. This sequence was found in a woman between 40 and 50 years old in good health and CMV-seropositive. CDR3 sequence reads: CATSRDKTVLGEQYF. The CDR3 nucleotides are TGTGCCACCAGCAGAGACAAGACAGTCTTGGGCGAGCAGTACTTC. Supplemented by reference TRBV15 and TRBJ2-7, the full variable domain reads DAMVIQNPRYQVTQFGKPVTLSCSQTLNHNVMYWYQQKSSQAPKLLFHYYDKDFNNEADTPDNFQSRRPNTSFCFLDIRSPGLGDTAMYLCATSRDKTVLGEQYFGPGTRLTVT.